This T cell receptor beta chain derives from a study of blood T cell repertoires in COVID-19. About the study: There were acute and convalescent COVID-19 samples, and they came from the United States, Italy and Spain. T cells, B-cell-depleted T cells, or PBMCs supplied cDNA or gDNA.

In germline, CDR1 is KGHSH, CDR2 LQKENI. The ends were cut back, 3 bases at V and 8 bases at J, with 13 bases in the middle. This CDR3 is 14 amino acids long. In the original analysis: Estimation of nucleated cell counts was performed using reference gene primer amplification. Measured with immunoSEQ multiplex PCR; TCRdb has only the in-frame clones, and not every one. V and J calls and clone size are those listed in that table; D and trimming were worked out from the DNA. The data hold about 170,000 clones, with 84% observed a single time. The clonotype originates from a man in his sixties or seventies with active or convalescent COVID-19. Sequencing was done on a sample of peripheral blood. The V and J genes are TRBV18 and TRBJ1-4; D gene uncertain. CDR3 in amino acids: CASSPQVEDEKLFF. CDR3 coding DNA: TGTGCCAGCTCACCCCAGGTGGAGGACGAAAAACTGTTTTTT.